These 14 T cell receptor beta chains were all obtained from the same sample, sequenced in a study of blood T cell repertoires in COVID-19. The protocol was immunoSEQ multiplex PCR, while the TCRdb copy is restricted to in-frame clones and leaves out a portion. Here the sample spans approximately 300,000 clones, nearly 90% being singletons. The sample was peripheral blood. These receptors were obtained from a woman aged 40 to 55 with COVID-19, enrolled during active disease.

This rearrangement joins TRBV6-5 to TRBJ1-1; 9 bases match TRBD1. V shed 6 bases and J 5 bases; nucleotides not matched to a gene: 4. Germline V gene data show CDR1 as MNHEY and CDR2 as SVGAGI. The CDR3 length is 13 residues. The DNA of the CDR3 is TGTGCCAGCAGCCGGGACAGGGTAACTGAAGCTTTCTTT. Amino acids: CASSRDRVTEAFF.

This rearrangement joins TRBV30 to TRBJ2-7; 7 bases fit TRBD1. This CDR3 contains 14 residues. J was trimmed by 3 bases and V by 3 bases; bases with no gene match: 8. Germline CDR1 and CDR2: GTSNPN and SVGIG (reference sequence). CDR3 region: CAWRAGGAYYEQYF. The CDR3 DNA reads TGTGCCTGGAGGGCAGGGGGAGCCTACTACGAGCAGTACTTC.

As to this clone: This same CDR3 is encoded by further DNA sequences in the sample. The gene calls are TRBV5-4 and TRBJ1-4, with D unclear. The CDR3 extends over 13 amino acids. The ends were cut back, 0 bases at V and 5 bases at J, with 5 bases in the middle. Germline values: CDR1 SGHNT, CDR2 YYREEE (reference sequence). In DNA form, the CDR3 reads TGTGCCAGCAGCTTGGAGAGGAATGAAAAACTGTTTTTT. It encodes CASSLERNEKLFF.

The gene calls are TRBV19 and TRBJ1-4, with D tentatively TRBD1 (5 bases). The CDR3 is 14 residues long. CDR1 is LNHDA and CDR2 is SQIVND in the germline V gene (reference sequence). The V end lost 3 bases, the J end lost 3 bases, and 8 bases lay between the germline ends. In DNA form, the CDR3 reads TGTGCCAGTAGTATGCGGACACCTAATGAAAAACTGTTTTTT. Translating gives CASSMRTPNEKLFF.

The rearrangement joins TRBV6-4 to TRBJ2-3; 12 bases are a match to TRBD2. Trimming removed 3 bases from V and 3 bases from J; junction bases left unmatched: 7. Germline assignment: CDR1 MRHNA and CDR2 SNTAGT. This CDR3 comprises 17 residues. DNA of the CDR3: TGTGCCAGCAGTGAAAAGACTAGCGGGAGATCGACAGATACGCAGTATTTT. Amino acids: CASSEKTSGRSTDTQYF.

DNA for the CDR3: TGTGCCAGCAGCTTACAACCGACTGGGAACACCGGGGAGCTGTTTTTT. This encodes CASSLQPTGNTGELFF. The chain recombines TRBV7-3 with TRBJ2-2; unclear D gene. The length of the CDR3 is 16 residues. Germline-derived CDR1 and CDR2 are SGHTA and FQGTGA. Between the trimmed V and J ends, which lost 2 bases and 1 base, there was a span of 11 bases.

This rearrangement joins TRBV6-2 or TRBV6-3 to TRBJ2-1; TRBD1 agrees at 7 bases. Trimming cost V 6 bases and J 2 bases; bases outside gene matches: 7. Germline CDR1 reads MNHEY; CDR2 reads SVGEGT. The length of the CDR3 is 15 residues. The CDR3 loop reads CASSRQGEAYNEQFF. DNA of the CDR3: TGTGCCAGCAGCCGACAGGGAGAGGCCTACAATGAGCAGTTCTTC.

This chain uses TRBV29-1 with TRBJ2-1; 9 bases map to TRBD1. The germline V gene encodes CDR1 SQVTM and CDR2 ANQGSEA. This CDR3 is built from 12 residues. V shed 7 bases and J 10 bases; nucleotides not matched to a gene: 8. CDR3 residues: CSDGTGFGEQFF. The CDR3 bases are TGCAGCGACGGGACAGGGTTTGGAGAGCAGTTCTTC.

The chain has TRBV5-1 and TRBJ1-4; maybe TRBD1 (5 bases). The CDR3 covers 15 residues. CDR1 and CDR2 from the germline V gene are SGHRS and YFSETQ. With 0 bases removed from V and 5 bases from J, the gap between germline ends came to 11 bases. DNA for the CDR3: TGCGCCAGCAGCTTGGCCGGGACTTGGAATGAAAAACTGTTTTTT. Its translation is CASSLAGTWNEKLFF.

This clone was counted a single time. The rearrangement links TRBV27 to TRBJ1-4; D call uncertain. This CDR3 contains 14 residues. CDR1 and CDR2 from the germline V gene are MNHEY and SMNVEV (reference sequence). Trimming stripped 6 bases from V and 5 bases from J, with 13 bases between. This chain's CDR3 is CASRSRVWNEKLFF. DNA of the CDR3: TGTGCCAGCAGGTCGAGGGTCTGGAATGAAAAACTGTTTTTT.

The chain couples TRBV11-2 to TRBJ2-2, with 7 positions matching TRBD1. Germline V gene sequence: CDR1 SGHAT, CDR2 FQNNGV. The ends lost 2 bases at V and 3 bases at J; junction bases unmatched: 3. The CDR3 length is 15 residues. CDR3 nucleotide sequence: TGTGCCAGCAGCTTAACGGGACAGTACACCGGGGAGCTGTTTTTT. This codes for CASSLTGQYTGELFF.

V gene TRBV12-3 or TRBV12-4 combines with J gene TRBJ2-5; D gene ambiguous. V gave up 2 bases and J gave up 5 bases, with 9 bases separating them. The CDR3 sequence is 13 residues long. As DNA, the CDR3 is TGTGCCAGCAGTTTATATGCTACGGAGACCCAGTACTTC. This encodes CASSLYATETQYF.

The chain is built from TRBV7-2 and TRBJ1-3; unclear D gene. Germline CDR1 and CDR2: SGHTA and FQGNSA. This CDR3 spans 15 amino acids. Trimming removed 0 bases at V and 4 bases at J, with 10 bases between. The CDR3 protein is CASSLAGSGGNTIYF. CDR3 DNA: TGTGCCAGCAGCTTAGCGGGTTCCGGGGGAAACACCATATATTTT.

The rearrangement uses TRBV7-9 and TRBJ1-1; TRBD1 aligns across 9 bases. J gave up 6 bases and V 2 bases, and 10 bases lay outside the gene matches. This CDR3 is 16 amino acids long. CDR1 SEHNR and CDR2 FQNEAQ come from the germline V gene (reference sequence). The CDR3: CASSLLATGGYSEAFF. CDR3 sequence (DNA): TGTGCCAGCAGCTTACTAGCGACAGGGGGGTATTCTGAAGCTTTCTTT.